Presented here are 30 T cell receptor beta chains from one specimen sequenced in a study of T cell changes during pregnancy in multiple sclerosis (dated by TCRdb to the late 2010s). Libraries were constructed by the immunoSEQ multiplex PCR assay. TCRdb mirrors the immuneACCESS table, restricted to in-frame sequences. Some clones are absent from its copies; in checked studies, under half trace to an unresolved V gene, and the reason for the others is unknown. Here the sample has about 48,000 clones; 85% to 95% occur a single time. The ten most abundant clones make up 0.91% of the sample. The input for sequencing was CD4+ T cells from peripheral blood mononuclear cells, taken in the second trimester of pregnancy. The receptors originated from a female donor in good health, enrolled as a control in a pregnancy study.

V is TRBV9 and J is TRBJ1-2, with TRBD1 matching over 10 bases. CDR1 is SGDLS, CDR2 YYNGEE, per germline. This CDR3 contains 15 residues. J gave up 4 bases and V 4 bases, and 7 bases lay outside the gene matches. CDR3 in DNA: TGTGCCAGCAGCACAATGGGACAGGGGAGCTATGGCTACACCTTC. This encodes CASSTMGQGSYGYTF.

This rearrangement joins TRBV6-1 to TRBJ2-7, with D hard to call. This CDR3 region has 11 residues. Germline loops: CDR1 MNHNS, CDR2 SASEGT. V gave up 2 bases and J gave up 7 bases, with 6 bases separating them. The CDR3 protein is CASSERGEQYF. The CDR3 DNA reads as TGTGCCAGCAGTGAACGAGGAGAGCAGTACTTC.

This rearrangement joins TRBV7-6 to TRBJ1-3, with 7 nucleotides matching TRBD1. The trim removed 1 base at V and 2 bases at J, leaving 5 bases unmatched. The CDR3 length is 16 residues. Germline CDR1 and CDR2: SGHVS and FNYEAQ. Here the CDR3 DNA reads TGTGCCAGCAGCTTAGTGGGACAGTCCGCTGGAAACACCATATATTTT. As protein: CASSLVGQSAGNTIYF.

The chain joins TRBV5-1 to TRBJ2-7; TRBD1 agrees at 10 bases. J was trimmed by 5 bases and V by 5 bases; bases with no gene match: 7. This CDR3 is built from 14 residues. Germline CDR1 reads SGHRS; CDR2 reads YFSETQ. The CDR3 protein is CASRRRQGADEQYF. The CDR3 DNA reads TGCGCCAGCAGACGTCGACAGGGGGCCGACGAGCAGTACTTC. Together with reference TRBV5-1 and TRBJ2-7, the CDR3 gives the full variable domain: KAGVTQTPRYLIKTRGQQVTLSCSPISGHRSVSWYQQTPGQGLQFLFEYFSETQRNKGNFPGRFSGRQFSNSRSEMNVSTLELGDSALYLCASRRRQGADEQYFGPGTRLTVT.

This chain connects TRBV2 to TRBJ2-1, with D possibly matching TRBD1 (5 bases). CDR3 length: 12 residues. Per the germline V gene, CDR1 is SNHLY and CDR2 is FYNNEI. The V end lost 4 bases, the J end lost 7 bases, and 8 bases lay between the germline ends. CDR3: CASSVQGNEQFF. The CDR3 DNA reads TGTGCCAGCAGTGTCCAGGGAAATGAGCAGTTCTTC.

This rearrangement joins TRBV19 to TRBJ2-7; maybe TRBD2 (5 bases). This CDR3 has 11 residues. V lost 3 bases, J lost 6 bases, and 6 bases lay in between. Germline V lookup: CDR1 LNHDA, CDR2 SQIVND (reference sequence). CDR3 coding DNA: TGTGCCAGTAGTATCGGGGTCGAGCAGTACTTC. This gives the protein CASSIGVEQYF.

V and J are TRBV6-4 and TRBJ2-2; TRBD1 agrees at 7 bases. The CDR3 consists of 14 residues. The junction had 6 bases not matched to a gene; V was cut back by 6 bases and J by 5 bases. In germline, CDR1 is MRHNA, CDR2 SNTAGT. CDR3 DNA sequence: TGTGCCAGCAGCCCCGAGACAGGGACCGGGGAGCTGTTTTTT. Its translation: CASSPETGTGELFF.

The CDR3 coding sequence is TGTGCCAGCAGCCAAGTAGGGCGGGCCTCCTACGAGCAGTACTTC. Encoded protein: CASSQVGRASYEQYF. This chain links TRBV16 with TRBJ2-7, with a tentative D call TRBD2 (5 bases). CDR3 size: 15 residues. Looked up from germline, CDR1 is KGHSY and CDR2 is FQNENV. V was clipped by 2 bases and J by 0 bases, with 11 bases between them.

The rearrangement uses TRBV4-1 and TRBJ1-4; D might be TRBD1 (5 bases). The CDR3 sequence is 16 residues long. Germline CDR1 is MGHRA and CDR2 is YSYEKL. V was pared by 3 bases and J by 4 bases, with 15 bases between. The CDR3 DNA is TGCGCCAGCAGCCACCCAAGGGGAGGGGATAATGAAAAACTGTTTTTT. Translated, it gives CASSHPRGGDNEKLFF.

The chain combines TRBV5-1 with TRBJ1-5; 7 positions agree with TRBD1. V trimming: 2 bases; J trimming: 0 bases; junction bases outside the gene matches: 2. The CDR3 sequence is 15 residues long. Looked up from germline, CDR1 is SGHRS and CDR2 is YFSETQ. The CDR3 sequence: CASSFEGASNQPQHF. The CDR3 DNA reads TGCGCCAGCAGCTTCGAGGGGGCTAGCAATCAGCCCCAGCATTTT.

This chain joins TRBV18 and TRBJ1-1, with TRBD1 identical over 9 bases. The V gene end was trimmed by 5 bases and the J gene end by 3 bases; junction bases not matched to a gene: 4. The V gene's germline CDR1 is KGHSH and CDR2 LQKENI. CDR3 length equals 14 residues. The CDR3 region has the DNA TGTGCCAGCTCAACACAGGGGGCGGACACTGAAGCTTTCTTT. The encoded protein is CASSTQGADTEAFF.

V gene TRBV28 combines with J gene TRBJ1-5; no reliable D call. This CDR3 contains 13 residues. V lost 5 bases and J 4 bases, leaving 9 bases between the germline ends. CDR1 MDHEN and CDR2 SYDVKM come from the germline V gene. The CDR3 sequence: CASSEGWNQPQHF. The CDR3 nucleotides are TGTGCCAGCAGTGAGGGATGGAATCAGCCCCAGCATTTT.

The rearrangement uses TRBV7-2 and TRBJ2-2; TRBD2 matches at 7 bases. This CDR3 is 15 amino acids long. The germline gives CDR1 SGHTA, CDR2 FQGNSA. Losses at the gene ends were 5 bases for V and 5 bases for J; bases not matched to a gene: 8. CDR3: CASSTGPGGTGELFF. The CDR3 DNA reads TGTGCCAGCAGCACCGGGCCGGGGGGAACCGGGGAGCTGTTTTTT.

This chain connects TRBV5-4 to TRBJ2-6; 11 positions agree with TRBD1. Losses at the gene ends were 5 bases for V and 2 bases for J; bases not matched to a gene: 6. Germline V gene data show CDR1 as SGHNT and CDR2 as YYREEE (reference sequence). CDR3 size: 17 residues. Here the CDR3 reads CASSDGTGGTGANVLTF. For the CDR3, the DNA is TGTGCCAGCAGTGACGGGACAGGGGGGACTGGGGCCAACGTCCTGACTTTC.

The gene calls are TRBV18 and TRBJ1-6; 10 bases map to TRBD1. CDR1 and CDR2 (germline): KGHSH, LQKENI. This CDR3 region has 14 residues. The V and J ends lost 6 bases and 8 bases, in that order; junction bases with no gene match: 4. In nucleotides, the CDR3 is TGTGCCAGCTCGCCGGGACAGGGGTATTCACCCCTCCACTTT. This sequence encodes CASSPGQGYSPLHF.

This CDR3 reads CASSLTGLDSPLHF. DNA of the CDR3: TGCGCCAGCAGCTTGACCGGTTTGGATTCACCCCTCCACTTT. The V call is TRBV5-1, the J call TRBJ1-6; unclear D gene. The CDR3 extends over 14 amino acids. Germline values: CDR1 SGHRS, CDR2 YFSETQ. Trimming took off 1 base at V and 8 bases at J, with 10 bases between the two ends.

J is TRBJ1-5 and V is TRBV7-2, with 7 bases that match TRBD1. After removal of 5 bases from V and 7 bases from J, the junction contained 11 bases not matched to a gene. Germline CDR1 reads SGHTA; CDR2 reads FQGNSA. The CDR3 has 15 amino acids. CDR3 protein: CASSRDRVRHQPQHF. The CDR3 nucleotides read TGTGCCAGCAGCCGAGACAGGGTTAGACACCAGCCCCAGCATTTT.

This chain links TRBV7-9 with TRBJ1-2, with D perhaps TRBD1 (5 bases). Germline-derived CDR1 and CDR2 are SEHNR and FQNEAQ (reference sequence). This CDR3 spans 14 amino acids. V was clipped by 4 bases and J by 4 bases, with 13 bases between them. CDR3 sequence (DNA): TGTGCCAGCAGCTCGGCGGGACGGACCTATGGCTACACCTTC. Encoded protein: CASSSAGRTYGYTF.

V usage is TRBV12-5 and J usage is TRBJ1-4; D is unclear. This CDR3 spans 15 amino acids. Trimming cost V 1 base and J 5 bases, with 11 bases left between them. Germline CDR1 reads LGHNT; CDR2 reads FRNRAP. The DNA for the CDR3 is TGTGCTAGTGGTTTGGCCCTGGCCGGGAATGAAAAACTGTTTTTT. It is translated as CASGLALAGNEKLFF.

On this clone: Relative to the germline gene, one junction end is altered; a read error may explain this. This chain joins TRBV7-7 and TRBJ2-5; possible D gene TRBD2, 6 bases. Germline assignment: CDR1 SSHAT and CDR2 FNYEAQ (reference sequence). There are 16 residues in the CDR3. The CDR3 DNA reads as TGTGCTAGCAGCTTAGGGCGACTAGTTTCCCAAGAGACCCAGTACTTC. This codes for CASSLGRLVSQETQYF.

The V gene is TRBV7-9, the J gene TRBJ2-5; a possible D gene is TRBD1 (6 bases). Trimming took 5 bases from V and 1 from J, leaving 14 bases between them. This CDR3 spans 15 amino acids. Germline values: CDR1 SEHNR, CDR2 FQNEAQ (reference sequence). CDR3 loop: CASSTYRAPQETQYF. CDR3 in DNA: TGTGCCAGCAGCACTTACAGGGCGCCCCAAGAGACCCAGTACTTC.

V is TRBV5-6 and J is TRBJ1-1; TRBD1 matches at 8 bases. The CDR3 is 13 residues long. Losses at the gene ends were 4 bases for V and 5 bases for J; bases not matched to a gene: 4. The germline V gene encodes CDR1 SGHDT and CDR2 YYEEEE. The CDR3 loop reads CASSLRGLTEAFF. The CDR3 bases are TGTGCCAGCAGCCTCAGGGGGCTAACTGAAGCTTTCTTT.

J is TRBJ2-2 and V is TRBV29-1; the match to TRBD2 covers 13 bases. The CDR3 covers 16 residues. Germline lookup yields CDR1 SQVTM and CDR2 ANQGSEA. The junction had 8 bases not matched to a gene; V was cut back by 5 bases and J by 5 bases. This chain's CDR3 is CSVRTSGSPGTGELFF. DNA of the CDR3: TGCAGCGTTAGGACTAGCGGGAGCCCGGGAACCGGGGAGCTGTTTTTT.

This sequence joins TRBV7-2 and TRBJ2-1, with D possibly being TRBD2 (6 bases). CDR3 length: 15 residues. The V and J ends lost 2 bases and 7 bases respectively, with 15 bases between them. Germline CDR1 is SGHTA and CDR2 is FQGNSA. CDR3 bases: TGTGCCAGCAGCTTATGGGAGAGCCGGGAGAATGAGCAGTTCTTC. Translating it yields CASSLWESRENEQFF. Drawing the rest from reference TRBV7-2 and TRBJ2-1, the complete variable domain is GAGVSQSPSNKVTEKGKDVELRCDPISGHTALYWYRQSLGQGLEFLIYFQGNSAPDKSGLPSDRFSAERTGGSVSTLTIQRTQQEDSAVYLCASSLWESRENEQFFGPGTRLTVL.

V and J are TRBV12-5 and TRBJ2-6, with a tentative D call TRBD1 (5 bases). Germline CDR1 LGHNT, CDR2 FRNRAP. The V and J ends lost 5 bases and 5 bases respectively, with 13 bases between them. The CDR3 has 15 amino acids. The CDR3 region has the DNA TGTGCTAGTGGTGCAGGACAAAGTCGGGCCAACGTCCTGACTTTC. Translation gives CASGAGQSRANVLTF.

The chain couples TRBV4-2 to TRBJ2-1; D is possibly TRBD1 (6 bases). The V gene's germline CDR1 is LGHNA and CDR2 YNFKEQ. The V gene lost 5 bases and the J gene lost 3 bases, with 14 bases spanning the gap. This CDR3 spans 15 amino acids. The CDR3 DNA follows: TGTGCCAGCAGCTCGGACAGAGATGACTACAATGAGCAGTTCTTC. Its translation is CASSSDRDDYNEQFF.

The chain carries TRBV7-3 and TRBJ2-5; 8 bases align to TRBD1. Trimming cost V 6 bases and J 3 bases; bases outside gene matches: 6. The CDR3 is made up of 14 amino acids. Per germline, CDR1 SGHTA and CDR2 FQGTGA. The CDR3 DNA sequence: TGTGCCAGCAGTTGGACAGGGCACGAAGAGACCCAGTACTTC. Translation: CASSWTGHEETQYF.

The V and J genes are TRBV18 and TRBJ2-7, with 13 nucleotides matching TRBD2. CDR1 and CDR2 (germline): KGHSH, LQKENI. V gave up 2 bases and J gave up 5 bases; unmatched junction bases: 3. CDR3 size: 15 residues. The CDR3 DNA reads TGTGCCAGCTCACCAACTAGCGGGGGGGCACACGAGCAGTACTTC. It translates to CASSPTSGGAHEQYF.

The chain uses TRBV18 and TRBJ2-1; 12 nucleotides agree with TRBD2. The germline V gene has CDR1 KGHSH and CDR2 LQKENI. This CDR3 has 16 residues. Unmatched junction bases numbered 5, after V lost 3 bases and J lost 5 bases. This chain's CDR3 is CASSPWTSGDNNEQFF. The CDR3 nucleotides are TGTGCCAGCTCACCTTGGACTAGCGGGGATAACAATGAGCAGTTCTTC.

In its sample, this clone was seen once. This chain links TRBV4-2 with TRBJ2-7, with TRBD2 matching over 11 bases. The length of the CDR3 is 14 residues. J lost 7 bases, V lost 6 bases, and 8 bases had no gene match. CDR1 LGHNA and CDR2 YNFKEQ come from the germline V gene. Here the CDR3 reads CASSLAGGLREQYF. CDR3 nucleotides: TGTGCCAGCAGTTTAGCGGGAGGGTTGCGTGAGCAGTACTTC.